This T cell receptor (beta chain) was captured by sequencing in a study of blood T cell repertoires in COVID-19. Study-wide background: Acute-phase and convalescent COVID-19 samples originated in the United States, Italy and Spain.

TCRdb's table, derived via immunoSEQ multiplex PCR, lists solely in-frame clones and lacks some. The table lists approximately 260,000 clones, about 81% of them singletons. There are 16 residues in the CDR3. Germline assignment: CDR1 KGHSH and CDR2 LQKENI. V lost 4 bases, J lost 7 bases, and 22 bases lay in between. The chain couples TRBV18 to TRBJ1-2; TRBD1 is a possible D gene (5 bases). This sequence was found in a man aged 25 to 45 with acute COVID-19. The sequenced sample consisted of PBMCs or T cells enriched from blood (not recorded which). CDR3 protein: CASSQGRQTLNAGYTF. In DNA, the CDR3 is TGTGCCAGCTCACAGGGAAGACAGACCCTAAATGCTGGCTACACCTTC.